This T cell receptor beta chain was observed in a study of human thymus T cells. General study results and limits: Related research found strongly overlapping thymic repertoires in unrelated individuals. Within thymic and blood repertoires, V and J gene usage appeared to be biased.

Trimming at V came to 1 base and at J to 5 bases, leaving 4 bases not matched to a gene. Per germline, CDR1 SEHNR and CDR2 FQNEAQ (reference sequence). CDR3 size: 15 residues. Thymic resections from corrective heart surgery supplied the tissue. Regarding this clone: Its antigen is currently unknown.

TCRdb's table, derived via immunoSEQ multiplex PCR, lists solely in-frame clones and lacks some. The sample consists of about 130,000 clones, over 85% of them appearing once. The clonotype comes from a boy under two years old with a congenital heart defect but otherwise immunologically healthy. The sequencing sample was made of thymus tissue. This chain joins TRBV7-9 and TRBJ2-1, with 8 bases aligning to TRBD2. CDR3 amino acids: CASSLGRGGHNEQFF. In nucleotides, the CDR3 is TGTGCCAGCAGCTTAGGTCGGGGGGGCCACAATGAGCAGTTCTTC.